The clone carrying this TCR beta chain has ten or more counts. Its matching antigen is unknown. The germline gene is not matched at one end of the junction; a read error may be the cause. CDR1 is SGHAT and CDR2 is FQNNGV in the germline V gene. CDR3 length: 14 amino acids. These data originate in a study of regulatory T cells in long-lasting Graves disease. Findings and caveats of the study: Newly diagnosed patients had higher TCR diversity than persistent Graves' patients did. It is possible that accuracy was reduced by the small size of the sample. TRBV28, TRBJ1-2 and TRBJ2-5 were favored in persistent disease.

Relying on iRepertoire HTBI primers and Arm-PCR of CDR3 regions, the team built TCR beta libraries. TCRdb passed the multiplex PCR reads through MiXCR, listing each CDR3 protein once. The sample contains a few hundred thousand distinct CDR3 sequences, approximately 14% of which appear only once. The time point: newly diagnosed GD, antithyroid drugs for less than 3 months. With RNA extracted from PBMCs as input, the TCR library was made. The same sample was also studied in work on T cells in Graves' hyperthyroidism and ophthalmopathy.

The gene calls are TRBV11-2 and TRBJ1-1; 7 bases are a match to TRBD1. The material was peripheral blood mononuclear cells (PBMCs), obtained at new diagnosis, from a patient treated with antithyroid drugs. This clonotype was obtained from a woman in her 50s with Graves disease. CDR3 residues: CASSPTGLNTEAFF. DNA of the CDR3: TGCGCCAGCAGCCCGACAGGGTTGAACACTGAAGCTTTCTTT.